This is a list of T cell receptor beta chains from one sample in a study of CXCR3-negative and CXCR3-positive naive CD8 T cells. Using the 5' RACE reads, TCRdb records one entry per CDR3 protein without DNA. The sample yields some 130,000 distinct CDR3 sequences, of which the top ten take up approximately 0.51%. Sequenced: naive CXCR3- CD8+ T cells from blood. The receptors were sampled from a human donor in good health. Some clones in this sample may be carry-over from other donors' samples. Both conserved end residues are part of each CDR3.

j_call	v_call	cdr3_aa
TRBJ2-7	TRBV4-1	CASSQGRGQLAYEQYF
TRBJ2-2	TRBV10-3	CASGGRDSTRTGELFF
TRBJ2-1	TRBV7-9	CASSLIGRVNEQFF
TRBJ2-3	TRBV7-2	CASSSYAGAVSDTQYF
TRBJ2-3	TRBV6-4	CASSDTPSGTTDTQYF
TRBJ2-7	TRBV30	CAWSRPGQGYEQYF
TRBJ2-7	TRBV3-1	CASSLINPGQGSYEQYF
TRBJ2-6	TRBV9	CASGPSSGANVLTF
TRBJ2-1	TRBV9	CASSVADRGDEQFF
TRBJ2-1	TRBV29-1	CSVAGTREYNEQFF
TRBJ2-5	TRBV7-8	CASSLSQGAWGETQYF
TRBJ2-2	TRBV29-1	CSVGNTGELFF
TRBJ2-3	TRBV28	CASSLRDTQYF
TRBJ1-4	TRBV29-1	CSVRGLSEKLFF
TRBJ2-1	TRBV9	CASSVGPGDEQFF
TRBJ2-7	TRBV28	CASSSPARRAGLTYEQYF
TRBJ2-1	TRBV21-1	CASSKVYRGRNEQFF
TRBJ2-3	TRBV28	CASSPLDSPSTDTQYF
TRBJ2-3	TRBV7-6	CASSLWTGPSTDTQYF
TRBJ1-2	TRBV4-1	CASSQATPDGYTF
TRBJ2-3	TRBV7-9	CASSVFRGGRADTQYF
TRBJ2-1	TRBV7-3	CASSLFGSDNEQFF